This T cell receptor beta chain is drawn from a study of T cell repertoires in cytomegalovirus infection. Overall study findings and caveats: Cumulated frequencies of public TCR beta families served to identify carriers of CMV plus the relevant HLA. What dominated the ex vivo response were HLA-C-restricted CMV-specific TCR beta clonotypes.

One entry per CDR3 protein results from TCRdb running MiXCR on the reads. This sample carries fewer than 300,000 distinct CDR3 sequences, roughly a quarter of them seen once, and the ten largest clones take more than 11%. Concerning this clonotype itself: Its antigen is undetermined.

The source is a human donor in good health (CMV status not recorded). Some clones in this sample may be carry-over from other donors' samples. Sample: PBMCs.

CDR3 sequence (DNA): TGTGCCAGCAGCTTAGCGGGAGGGGGGTCCGGTACGCAGTATTTT. Its protein product is CASSLAGGGSGTQYF. The V call is TRBV7-2, the J call TRBJ2-3; D may be TRBD2 (7 bases). The CDR3 sequence is 15 residues long. The ends were cut back, 0 bases at V and 8 bases at J, with 15 bases in the middle. In germline, CDR1 is SGHTA, CDR2 FQGNSA.